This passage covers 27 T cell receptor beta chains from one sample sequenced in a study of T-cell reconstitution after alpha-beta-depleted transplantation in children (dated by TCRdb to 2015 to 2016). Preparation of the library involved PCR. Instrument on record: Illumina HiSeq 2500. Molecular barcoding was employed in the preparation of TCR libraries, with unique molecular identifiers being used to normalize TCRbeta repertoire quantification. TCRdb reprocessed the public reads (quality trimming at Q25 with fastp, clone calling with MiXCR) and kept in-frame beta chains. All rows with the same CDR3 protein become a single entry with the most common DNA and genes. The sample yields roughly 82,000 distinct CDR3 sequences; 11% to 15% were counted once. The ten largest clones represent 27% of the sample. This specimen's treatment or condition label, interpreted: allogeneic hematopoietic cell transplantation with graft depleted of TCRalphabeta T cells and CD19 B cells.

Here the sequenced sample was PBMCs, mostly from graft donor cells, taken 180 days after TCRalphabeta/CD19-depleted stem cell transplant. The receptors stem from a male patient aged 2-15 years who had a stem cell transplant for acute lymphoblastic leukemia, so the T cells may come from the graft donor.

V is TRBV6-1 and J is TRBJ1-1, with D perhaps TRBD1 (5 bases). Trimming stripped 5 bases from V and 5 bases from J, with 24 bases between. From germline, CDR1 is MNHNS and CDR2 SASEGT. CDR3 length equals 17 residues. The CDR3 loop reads CASSRSYHRSAGTEAFF. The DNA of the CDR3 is TGTGCCAGCAGTCGATCCTACCACAGGAGCGCGGGAACTGAAGCTTTCTTT.

The CDR3 DNA sequence: TGCAGTGCTAGCAGGGAAAGGGGCAAGGAAAGGGCTTTCTTT. This codes for CSASRERGKERAFF. The rearrangement uses TRBV20-1 and TRBJ1-1; D might be TRBD1 (5 bases). V gave up 3 bases and J gave up 11 bases, with 22 bases separating them. Germline V CDR1 and CDR2: DFQATT, SNEGSKA (reference sequence). The CDR3 covers 14 residues.

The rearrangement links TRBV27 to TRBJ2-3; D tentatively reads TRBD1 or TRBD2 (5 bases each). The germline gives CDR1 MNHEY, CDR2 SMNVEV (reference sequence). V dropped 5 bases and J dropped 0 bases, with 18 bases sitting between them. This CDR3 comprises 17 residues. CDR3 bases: TGTGCCAGCAGTCCCATTACCGGGACGGTTAGCACAGATACGCAGTATTTT. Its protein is CASSPITGTVSTDTQYF.

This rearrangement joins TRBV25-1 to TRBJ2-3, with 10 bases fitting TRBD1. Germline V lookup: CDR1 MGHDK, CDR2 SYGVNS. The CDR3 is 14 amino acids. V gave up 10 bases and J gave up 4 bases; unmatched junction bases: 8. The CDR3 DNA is TGTGCCACGGGACAGGGGTATAGTGCAGATACGCAGTATTTT. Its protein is CATGQGYSADTQYF.

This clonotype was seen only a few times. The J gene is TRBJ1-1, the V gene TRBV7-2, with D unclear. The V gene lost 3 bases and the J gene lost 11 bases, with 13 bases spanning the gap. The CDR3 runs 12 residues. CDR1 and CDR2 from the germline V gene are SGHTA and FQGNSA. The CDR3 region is CASSLAKGKAFF. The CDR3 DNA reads TGTGCCAGCAGCTTGGCAAAAGGGAAGGCTTTCTTT.

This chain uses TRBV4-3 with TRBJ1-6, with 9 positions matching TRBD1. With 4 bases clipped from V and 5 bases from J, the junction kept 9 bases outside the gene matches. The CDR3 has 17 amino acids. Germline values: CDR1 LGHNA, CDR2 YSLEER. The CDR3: CASSRKGQGLNNSPLHF. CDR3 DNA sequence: TGCGCCAGCAGCCGAAAAGGACAGGGGCTGAATAATTCACCCCTCCACTTT.

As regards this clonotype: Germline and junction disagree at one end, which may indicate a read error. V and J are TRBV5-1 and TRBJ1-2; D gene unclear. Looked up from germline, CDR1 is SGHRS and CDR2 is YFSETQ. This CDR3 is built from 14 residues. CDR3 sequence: CASRPEAWPPGDTF. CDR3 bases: TGCGCCAGCAGACCCGAGGCCTGGCCTCCTGGCGACACCTTC.

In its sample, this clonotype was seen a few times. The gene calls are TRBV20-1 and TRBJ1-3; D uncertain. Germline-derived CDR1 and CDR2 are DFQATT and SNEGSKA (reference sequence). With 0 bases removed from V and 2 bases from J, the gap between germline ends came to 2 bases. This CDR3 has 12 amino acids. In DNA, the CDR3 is TGCAGTGCTAGAGATCCTGGAAACACCATATATTTT. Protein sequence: CSARDPGNTIYF.

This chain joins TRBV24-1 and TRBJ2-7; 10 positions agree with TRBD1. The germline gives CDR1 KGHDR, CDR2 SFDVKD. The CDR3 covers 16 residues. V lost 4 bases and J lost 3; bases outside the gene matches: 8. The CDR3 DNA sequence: TGTGCCACCAGTGACCTTCCGGGACAGGGGATCTACGAGCAGTACTTC. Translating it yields CATSDLPGQGIYEQYF.

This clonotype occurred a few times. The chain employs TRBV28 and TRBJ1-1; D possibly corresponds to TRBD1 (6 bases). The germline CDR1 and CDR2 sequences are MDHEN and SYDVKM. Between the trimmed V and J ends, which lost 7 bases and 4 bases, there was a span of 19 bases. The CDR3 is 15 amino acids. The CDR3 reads CASKRSGGPRTEAFF. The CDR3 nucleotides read TGTGCCAGCAAAAGATCTGGGGGCCCCCGCACTGAAGCTTTCTTT.

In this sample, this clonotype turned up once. CDR3 DNA sequence: TGTGCCAGCAGCTTCGGGACTAGCTGGGTCCCCACAGATACGCAGTATTTT. Translating gives CASSFGTSWVPTDTQYF. The chain combines TRBV7-9 with TRBJ2-3; 9 bases are shared with TRBD2. The J segment lost 2 bases and the V segment lost 3 bases, leaving 9 bases of the junction unmatched. Germline CDR1 reads SEHNR; CDR2 reads FQNEAQ (reference sequence). There are 17 residues in the CDR3.

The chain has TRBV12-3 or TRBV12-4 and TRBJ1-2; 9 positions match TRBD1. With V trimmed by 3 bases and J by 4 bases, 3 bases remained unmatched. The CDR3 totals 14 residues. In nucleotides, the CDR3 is TGTGCCAGCAGTTTTCCGGGACAGGGCTATGGCTACACCTTC. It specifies CASSFPGQGYGYTF.

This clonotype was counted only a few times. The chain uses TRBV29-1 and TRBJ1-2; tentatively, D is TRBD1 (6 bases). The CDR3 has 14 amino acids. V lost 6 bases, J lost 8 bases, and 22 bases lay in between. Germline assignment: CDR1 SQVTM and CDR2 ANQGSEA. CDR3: CSVNGPGGFRGYTF. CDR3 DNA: TGCAGCGTAAATGGGCCGGGGGGCTTTAGGGGCTACACCTTC.

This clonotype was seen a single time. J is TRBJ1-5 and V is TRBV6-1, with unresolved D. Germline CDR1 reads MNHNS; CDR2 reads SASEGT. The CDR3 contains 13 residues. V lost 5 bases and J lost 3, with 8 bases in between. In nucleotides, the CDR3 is TGTGCCAGCAGTCAGCCGTACAATCAGCCCCAGCATTTT. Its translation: CASSQPYNQPQHF.

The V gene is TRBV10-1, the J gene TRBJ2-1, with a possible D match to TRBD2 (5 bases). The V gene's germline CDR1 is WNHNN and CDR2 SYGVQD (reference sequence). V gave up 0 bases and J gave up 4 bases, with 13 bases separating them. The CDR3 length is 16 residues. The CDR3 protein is CASSESGGRRYNEQFF. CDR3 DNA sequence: TGCGCCAGCAGTGAGTCGGGTGGGCGGAGGTACAATGAGCAGTTCTTC.

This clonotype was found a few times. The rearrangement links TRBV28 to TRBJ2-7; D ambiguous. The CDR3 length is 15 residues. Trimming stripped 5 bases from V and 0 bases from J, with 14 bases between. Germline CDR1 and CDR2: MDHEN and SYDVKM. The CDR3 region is CASSVLERSSYEQYF. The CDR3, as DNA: TGTGCCAGCAGTGTCCTTGAGAGGAGCTCCTACGAGCAGTACTTC.

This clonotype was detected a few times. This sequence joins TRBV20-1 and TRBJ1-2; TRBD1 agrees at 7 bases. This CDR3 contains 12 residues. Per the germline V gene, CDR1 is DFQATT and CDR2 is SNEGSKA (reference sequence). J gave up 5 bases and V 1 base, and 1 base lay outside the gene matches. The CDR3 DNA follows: TGCAGTGCTAGAGGGACAGGATATGGCTACACCTTC. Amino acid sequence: CSARGTGYGYTF.

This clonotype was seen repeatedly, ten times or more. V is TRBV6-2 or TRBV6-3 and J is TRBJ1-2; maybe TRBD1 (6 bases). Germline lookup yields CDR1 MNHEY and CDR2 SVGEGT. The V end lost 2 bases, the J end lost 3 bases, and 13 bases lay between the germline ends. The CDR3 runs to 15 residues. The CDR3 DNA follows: TGTGCCAGCAGTTACCGGGGGGGACAAGACTATGGCTACACCTTC. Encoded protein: CASSYRGGQDYGYTF.

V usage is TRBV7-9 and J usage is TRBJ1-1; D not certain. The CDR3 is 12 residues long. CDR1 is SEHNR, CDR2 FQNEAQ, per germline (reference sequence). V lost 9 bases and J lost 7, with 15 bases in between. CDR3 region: CASTRGDLEAFF. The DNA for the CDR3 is TGTGCCAGTACCCGGGGTGACCTTGAAGCTTTCTTT. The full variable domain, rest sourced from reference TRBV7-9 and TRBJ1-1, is DTGVSQNPRHKITKRGQNVTFRCDPISEHNRLYWYRQTLGQGPEFLTYFQNEAQLEKSRLLSDRFSAERPKGSFSTLEIQRTEQGDSAMYLCASTRGDLEAFFGQGTRLTVV.

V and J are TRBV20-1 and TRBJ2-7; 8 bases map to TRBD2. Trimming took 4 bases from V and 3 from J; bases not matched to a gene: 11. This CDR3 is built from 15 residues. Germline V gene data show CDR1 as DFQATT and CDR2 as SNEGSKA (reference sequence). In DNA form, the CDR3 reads TGCAGTGCTATGAAGGTCCCGGGAGGGAACTACGAGCAGTACTTC. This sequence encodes CSAMKVPGGNYEQYF.

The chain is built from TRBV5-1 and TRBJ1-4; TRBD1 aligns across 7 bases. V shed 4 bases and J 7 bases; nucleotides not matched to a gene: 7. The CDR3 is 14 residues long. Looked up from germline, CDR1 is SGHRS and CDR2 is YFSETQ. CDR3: CASSTGQAPEKLFF. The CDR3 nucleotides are TGCGCCAGCAGCACAGGACAGGCGCCTGAAAAACTGTTTTTT.

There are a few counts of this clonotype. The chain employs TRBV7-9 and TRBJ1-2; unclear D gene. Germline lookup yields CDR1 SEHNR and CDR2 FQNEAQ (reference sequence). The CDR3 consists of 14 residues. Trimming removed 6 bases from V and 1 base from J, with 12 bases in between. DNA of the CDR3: TGTGCCAGCAGATCAAATTGGGATAACTATGGCTACACCTTC. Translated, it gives CASRSNWDNYGYTF.

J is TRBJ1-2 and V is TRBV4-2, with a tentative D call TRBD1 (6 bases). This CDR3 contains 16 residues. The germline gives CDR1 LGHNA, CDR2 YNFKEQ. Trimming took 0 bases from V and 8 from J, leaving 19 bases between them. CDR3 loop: CASSQDPGADTRGYTF. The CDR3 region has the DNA TGTGCCAGCAGCCAAGATCCGGGGGCGGACACTAGGGGCTACACCTTC.

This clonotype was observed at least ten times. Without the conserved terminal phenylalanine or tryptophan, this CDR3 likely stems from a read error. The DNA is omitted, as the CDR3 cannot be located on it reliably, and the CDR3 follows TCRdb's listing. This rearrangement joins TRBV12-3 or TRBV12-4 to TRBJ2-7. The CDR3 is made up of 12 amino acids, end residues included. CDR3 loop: CASSFSNSYGFL.

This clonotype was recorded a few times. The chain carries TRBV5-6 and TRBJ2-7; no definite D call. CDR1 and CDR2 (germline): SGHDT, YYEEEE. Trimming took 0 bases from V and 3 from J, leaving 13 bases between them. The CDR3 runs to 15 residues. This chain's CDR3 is CASSLGARPSYEQYF. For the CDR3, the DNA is TGTGCCAGCAGCTTGGGGGCCAGGCCCAGCTACGAGCAGTACTTC. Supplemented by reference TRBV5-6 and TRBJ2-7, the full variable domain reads DAGVTQSPTHLIKTRGQQVTLRCSPKSGHDTVSWYQQALGQGPQFIFQYYEEEERQRGNFPDRFSGHQFPNYSSELNVNALLLGDSALYLCASSLGARPSYEQYFGPGTRLTVT.

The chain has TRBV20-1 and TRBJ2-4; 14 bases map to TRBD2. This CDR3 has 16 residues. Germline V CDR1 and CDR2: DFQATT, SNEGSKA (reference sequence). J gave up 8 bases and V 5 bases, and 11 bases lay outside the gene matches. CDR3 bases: TGCAGTGCTGAAGTACCGGGACTAGCGGGAGATGACATTCAGTACTTC. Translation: CSAEVPGLAGDDIQYF.

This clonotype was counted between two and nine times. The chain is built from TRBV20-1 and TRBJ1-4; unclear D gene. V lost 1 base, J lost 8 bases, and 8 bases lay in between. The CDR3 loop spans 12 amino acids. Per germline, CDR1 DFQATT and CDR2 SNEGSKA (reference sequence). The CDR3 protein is CSARVRREKLFF. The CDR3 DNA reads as TGCAGTGCTAGAGTCAGAAGGGAAAAACTGTTTTTT.